This entry lists 19 T cell receptor beta chains sequenced from one sample in a study of blood T cells in healthy people across ages. Together with a sample-barcoded 5' primer, a J-beta primer mix was included in a second PCR lasting 7 to 11 cycles. TCRdb re-called the 5' RACE reads through MiXCR, storing one row per CDR3 protein. Of 800,000 or so distinct CDR3 sequences in the sample, more than 20% are singletons; the top ten hold 3% to 4%. These data were likewise used in another study, on T cells of mothers and their children.

The sample comprised blood. The source is a boy aged 5-17 years in good health.

In the case of this clonotype: The junction does not match germline at one end; this may be a read error. This rearrangement joins TRBV7-6 to TRBJ1-2, with TRBD1 matching 9 bases. The CDR3 consists of 13 residues. Germline lookup yields CDR1 SGHVS and CDR2 FNYEAQ. The CDR3 here is CATSLTGGDGYTF. DNA of the CDR3: TGTGCCACCAGCTTAACAGGGGGCGATGGCTACACCTTC. Using reference TRBV7-6 and TRBJ1-2 for the parts outside the CDR3, the full variable domain is GAGVSQSPRYKVTKRGQDVALRCDPISGHVSLYWYRQALGQGPEFLTYFNYEAQQDKSGLPNDRFSAERPEGSISTLTIQRTEQRDSAMYRCATSLTGGDGYTFGSGTRLTVV.

The chain employs TRBV20-1 and TRBJ2-5; TRBD2 matches at 7 bases. V shed 3 bases, J shed 4 bases, and the junction held 14 bases outside the gene matches. This CDR3 spans 16 amino acids. Per the germline V gene, CDR1 is DFQATT and CDR2 is SNEGSKA (reference sequence). For the CDR3, the DNA is TGCAGTGCTAGTTCGTTGAGGGAGGGGCGTGTAGAGACCCAGTACTTC. This codes for CSASSLREGRVETQYF.

This clonotype was recorded a few times. The chain uses TRBV5-1 and TRBJ2-1, with D possibly TRBD1 on 7 matching bases. CDR3 size: 13 residues. The V gene lost 2 bases and the J gene lost 7 bases, with 10 bases spanning the gap. In germline, CDR1 is SGHRS, CDR2 YFSETQ. CDR3 sequence: CASSFRGENEQFF. DNA for the CDR3: TGCGCCAGCAGCTTCAGGGGGGAAAATGAGCAGTTCTTC.

This clonotype showed up many times. The chain combines TRBV12-3 or TRBV12-4 with TRBJ2-7, with D perhaps matching TRBD1 (6 bases). The V end lost 7 bases, the J end lost 4 bases, and 17 bases lay between the germline ends. The CDR3 spans 14 residues. CDR3 in amino acids: CASTLAQGRYEQYF. The CDR3 DNA reads as TGTGCCAGCACCCTGGCACAGGGCAGGTACGAGCAGTACTTC.

In this sample, this clonotype turned up a few times. The chain uses TRBV5-6 and TRBJ1-6, with D maybe TRBD1 (5 bases). V was cut by 3 bases and J by 7 bases, with 17 bases left in between. CDR3 length equals 16 residues. CDR1 SGHDT and CDR2 YYEEEE come from the germline V gene. The CDR3 sequence is CASSSQGVGSNSPLHF. The CDR3 region has the DNA TGTGCCAGCAGCTCTCAGGGAGTTGGTTCGAATTCACCCCTCCACTTT.

This clonotype was recorded many times. The chain is built from TRBV25-1 and TRBJ1-2; perhaps TRBD1 as D (6 bases). Germline V gene lookup returns CDR1 MGHDK and CDR2 SYGVNS. There are 14 residues in the CDR3. V was cut by 0 bases and J by 8 bases, with 13 bases left in between. The DNA of the CDR3 is TGTGCCAGCAGTGAATATACCGCAGGGGAAGGCTACACCTTC. Residues: CASSEYTAGEGYTF.

There are a few counts of this clonotype. This chain connects TRBV20-1 to TRBJ1-4; weak D call: TRBD1 (5 bases). V shed 3 bases and J shed 0 bases, with 11 bases lying between them. The CDR3 has 15 amino acids. Germline-derived CDR1 and CDR2 are DFQATT and SNEGSKA (reference sequence). CDR3 coding DNA: TGCAGTGCTAGTGCAGGAGGGGCAACTAATGAAAAACTGTTTTTT. Protein sequence: CSASAGGATNEKLFF.

Turning to this clonotype: Its ends do not fully match the called genes, so a read error is possible. The V gene is TRBV9, the J gene TRBJ2-2, with a possible D match to TRBD2 (6 bases). Germline CDR1 SGDLS, CDR2 YYNGEE. CDR3 length equals 13 residues. The DNA for the CDR3 is TGTGCCAGCAGCGCCGCCTACACCGGGGGGCTGTTTTTT. Protein product: CASSAAYTGGLFF.

In this sample, this clonotype turned up a few times. The chain is built from TRBV5-4 and TRBJ2-4; D not resolved. The CDR3 has 15 residues. Trimming removed 0 bases from V and 9 bases from J, with 16 bases in between. Per germline, CDR1 SGHNT and CDR2 YYREEE (reference sequence). CDR3 coding DNA: TGTGCCAGCAGCTTGGAGGTGGGAAAAGGCGGCATTCAGTACTTC. Encoded protein: CASSLEVGKGGIQYF.

The CDR3 reads CASSFGWSDTQYF. For the CDR3, the DNA is TGTGCCAGCAGCTTCGGATGGTCAGATACGCAGTATTTT. The chain recombines TRBV7-2 with TRBJ2-3, with D hard to call. This CDR3 is built from 13 residues. The germline gives CDR1 SGHTA, CDR2 FQGNSA. V was trimmed by 3 bases and J by 4 bases, leaving 8 bases between them.

V gene TRBV4-3 combines with J gene TRBJ1-5, with 12 bases that match TRBD1. Trimming removed 4 bases from V and 7 bases from J; junction bases left unmatched: 11. This CDR3 spans 17 amino acids. Germline lookup yields CDR1 LGHNA and CDR2 YSLEER. The CDR3 DNA reads as TGCGCCAGCAGCCCGGGGACAGGGGGCGGCCCGAGCCAGCCCCAGCATTTT. Its protein product is CASSPGTGGGPSQPQHF.

This clonotype was detected a few times. The V gene is TRBV20-1, the J gene TRBJ2-2, with 7 nucleotides matching TRBD2. The trim removed 6 bases at V and 6 bases at J, leaving 16 bases unmatched. The CDR3 is made up of 16 amino acids. Germline CDR1 DFQATT, CDR2 SNEGSKA (reference sequence). The CDR3 protein is CSARSRGEGRSGELFF. In nucleotides, the CDR3 is TGCAGTGCCCGCAGTCGGGGGGAGGGCCGCTCCGGGGAGCTGTTTTTT.

V gene TRBV10-3 combines with J gene TRBJ2-1; D perhaps matches TRBD2 (5 bases). V lost 2 bases and J 7 bases, leaving 9 bases between the germline ends. Germline V gene sequence: CDR1 ENHRY, CDR2 SYGVKD. The CDR3 extends over 13 amino acids. CDR3 residues: CAISEGPGNEQFF. The CDR3 nucleotides read TGTGCCATCAGTGAGGGGCCGGGAAATGAGCAGTTCTTC.

This rearrangement joins TRBV4-3 to TRBJ1-2, with 8 bases aligning to TRBD1. The V gene's germline CDR1 is LGHNA and CDR2 YSLEER. The CDR3 consists of 15 residues. The J segment lost 4 bases and the V segment lost 1 base, leaving 5 bases of the junction unmatched. CDR3 region: CASSQVDRDPYGYTF. As DNA, the CDR3 is TGCGCCAGCAGCCAAGTGGACAGGGACCCCTATGGCTACACCTTC.

Only a few counts were recorded for this clonotype. The DNA for the CDR3 is TGCAGTGCTAGAGATACTAGCGGGGGGACCAACACCGGGGAGCTGTTTTTT. It is translated as CSARDTSGGTNTGELFF. The chain combines TRBV20-1 with TRBJ2-2, with TRBD2 matching 12 bases. Germline V CDR1 and CDR2: DFQATT, SNEGSKA (reference sequence). Trimming at V came to 0 bases and at J to 2 bases, leaving 4 bases not matched to a gene. This CDR3 has 17 residues.

The gene calls are TRBV20-1 and TRBJ2-7; D uncertain. The J call may be mistaken, given a closer DNA end match to TRBJ2-1. The CDR3 runs 11 residues. The germline CDR1 and CDR2 sequences are DFQATT and SNEGSKA (reference sequence). CDR3 sequence reads: CSCFKSNEQFF. CDR3 coding DNA: TGCAGTTGCTTTAAATCGAATGAGCAGTTCTTC.

The gene calls are TRBV7-6 and TRBJ2-4; the match to TRBD2 covers 9 bases. J lost 4 bases, V lost 0 bases, and 7 bases had no gene match. The CDR3 has 17 amino acids. Germline CDR1 SGHVS, CDR2 FNYEAQ. The CDR3 bases are TGTGCCAGCAGCTTAGCATTTAGCGGGAGAGCTAAAAACATTCAGTACTTC. Translating it yields CASSLAFSGRAKNIQYF.

This clonotype came up a few times. The chain has TRBV11-1 and TRBJ2-2, with no clear D. The germline CDR1 and CDR2 sequences are SGHAT and FQDESV (reference sequence). Trimming removed 1 base at V and 4 bases at J, with 7 bases between. This CDR3 is built from 14 residues. CDR3 coding DNA: TGTGCCAGCAGCTTAGTAGAGAGCACCGGGGAGCTGTTTTTT. This encodes CASSLVESTGELFF.

The rearrangement uses TRBV28 and TRBJ1-6, with TRBD1 as a possible D gene (5 bases). The CDR3 length is 14 residues. Trimming removed 1 base at V and 8 bases at J, with 9 bases between. The germline V gene encodes CDR1 MDHEN and CDR2 SYDVKM. As DNA, the CDR3 is TGTGCCAGCAGTTTATCGGGGGATCATTCACCCCTCCACTTT. Protein sequence: CASSLSGDHSPLHF.